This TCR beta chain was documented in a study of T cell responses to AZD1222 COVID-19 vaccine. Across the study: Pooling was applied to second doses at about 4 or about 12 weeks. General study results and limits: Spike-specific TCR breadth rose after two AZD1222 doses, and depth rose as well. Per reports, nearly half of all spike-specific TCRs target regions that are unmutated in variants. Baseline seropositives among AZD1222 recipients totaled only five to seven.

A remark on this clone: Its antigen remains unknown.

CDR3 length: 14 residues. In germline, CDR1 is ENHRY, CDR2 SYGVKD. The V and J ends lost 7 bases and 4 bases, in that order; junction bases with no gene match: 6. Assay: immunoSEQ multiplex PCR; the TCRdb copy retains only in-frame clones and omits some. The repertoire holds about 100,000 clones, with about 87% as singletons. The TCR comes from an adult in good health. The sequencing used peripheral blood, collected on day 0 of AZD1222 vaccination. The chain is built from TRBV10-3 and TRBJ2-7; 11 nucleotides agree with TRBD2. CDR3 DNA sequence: TGTGCCATCAAAATAGCGGGAGGGACGTACGAGCAGTACTTC. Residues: CAIKIAGGTYEQYF.